The 23 T cell receptor beta chains listed next were all sequenced from one sample in a study of CD8+ T cells in alopecia areata (dated by TCRdb to 2016 to 2018). Libraries were made using the immunoSEQ multiplex PCR assay. RNA was extracted from all samples and reverse transcribed into cDNA as template for TCR sequencing. Entries here come from immuneACCESS through TCRdb and include only in-frame sequences with V and J called. Some clones fail to appear in such tables; in the studies checked, an unresolved V gene covers under half of the shortfall, and the cause of the remainder is unknown. In all, the sample holds about 120,000 clones, and 55% to 80% of those were seen once. The ten largest account for approximately 2.6% of the sample. The specimen was CD4+ T cells sorted from blood. The receptors shown here come from a human donor in good health.

This rearrangement joins TRBV27 to TRBJ1-2; D gene ambiguous. From germline, CDR1 is MNHEY and CDR2 SMNVEV (reference sequence). Between the trimmed V and J ends, which lost 8 bases and 4 bases, there was a span of 11 bases. CDR3 length equals 12 residues. The CDR3 loop is CASRAGPYGYTF. The CDR3 DNA sequence: TGTGCCAGCCGGGCAGGACCCTATGGCTACACCTTC.

The chain joins TRBV6-5 to TRBJ1-2, with D uncertain. This CDR3 region has 14 residues. Germline V gene data show CDR1 as MNHEY and CDR2 as SVGAGI. The V end lost 0 bases, the J end lost 2 bases, and 7 bases lay between the germline ends. This CDR3 is CASSYSSGNYGYTF. The CDR3 DNA follows: TGTGCCAGCAGTTACTCGAGCGGCAACTATGGCTACACCTTC.

The V call is TRBV30, the J call TRBJ1-3; D gene ambiguous. This CDR3 has 14 amino acids. The germline V and J ends were trimmed by 0 bases and 0 bases, with 6 bases remaining between them. The germline gives CDR1 GTSNPN, CDR2 SVGIG (reference sequence). The CDR3 sequence is CAWSVSRSGNTIYF. DNA of the CDR3: TGTGCCTGGAGTGTATCACGCTCTGGAAACACCATATATTTT.

The chain uses TRBV2 and TRBJ2-6; D is uncertain. The germline V and J ends were trimmed by 4 bases and 2 bases, with 12 bases remaining between them. CDR1 and CDR2 from the germline V gene are SNHLY and FYNNEI. This CDR3 is 16 amino acids long. The CDR3 sequence is CASSVLTDPGANVLTF. CDR3 in DNA: TGTGCCAGCAGTGTTCTCACGGACCCTGGGGCCAACGTCCTGACTTTC.

The J gene is TRBJ2-3, the V gene TRBV5-4, with 10 bases aligning to TRBD2. Germline V gene sequence: CDR1 SGHNT, CDR2 YYREEE (reference sequence). Losses at the gene ends were 4 bases for V and 1 base for J; bases not matched to a gene: 3. The CDR3 spans 15 residues. The CDR3: CASSGGLAGTDTQYF. As DNA, the CDR3 is TGTGCCAGCAGCGGTGGACTAGCGGGCACAGATACGCAGTATTTT.

The V gene is TRBV14, the J gene TRBJ2-7; D not resolved. V was cut by 0 bases and J by 3 bases, with 6 bases left in between. Germline CDR1 and CDR2: SGHDN and FVKESK. The CDR3 contains 13 residues. CDR3 in amino acids: CASSQDRLYEQYF. DNA of the CDR3: TGTGCCAGCAGCCAAGATCGACTCTACGAGCAGTACTTC.

This chain connects TRBV7-9 to TRBJ2-6; D uncertain. Germline lookup yields CDR1 SEHNR and CDR2 FQNEAQ (reference sequence). The V end was cut by 3 bases, the J end by 0 bases, with 9 bases between. The CDR3 loop spans 16 amino acids. DNA for the CDR3: TGTGCCAGCAGCTTTCTACAGAGCTCTGGGGCCAACGTCCTGACTTTC. It is translated as CASSFLQSSGANVLTF.

This clone was counted only a few times. This chain joins TRBV27 and TRBJ2-4; TRBD1 or TRBD2 may be the D gene (5 bases each). The CDR3 covers 12 residues. The V gene lost 8 bases and the J gene lost 10 bases, with 15 bases spanning the gap. Germline values: CDR1 MNHEY, CDR2 SMNVEV (reference sequence). The CDR3 DNA is TGTGCCAGCGGCCGGGACCTGGGGATTCAGTACTTC. This encodes CASGRDLGIQYF.

The J gene is TRBJ1-5, the V gene TRBV6-5; no firm D call. Germline values: CDR1 MNHEY, CDR2 SVGAGI. V was pared by 6 bases and J by 0 bases, with 12 bases between. The CDR3 length is 15 residues. The CDR3 DNA sequence: TGTGCCAGCAGCCGGGCTCAGGATAGCAATCAGCCCCAGCATTTT. It yields the protein CASSRAQDSNQPQHF.

The gene calls are TRBV11-2 and TRBJ2-2; D remains ambiguous. The CDR3 is made up of 15 amino acids. The germline V and J ends were trimmed by 0 bases and 5 bases, with 10 bases remaining between them. CDR1 SGHAT and CDR2 FQNNGV come from the germline V gene. CDR3 in amino acids: CASSLDLGSTGELFF. The CDR3, as DNA: TGTGCCAGCAGCTTAGATCTGGGGTCGACCGGGGAGCTGTTTTTT.

This rearrangement joins TRBV9 to TRBJ2-5; 14 positions match TRBD2. Per the germline V gene, CDR1 is SGDLS and CDR2 is YYNGEE. This CDR3 is built from 16 residues. V dropped 3 bases and J dropped 4; count of bases not matched to a gene: 5. CDR3 sequence: CASSAGTSGGGETQYF. CDR3 bases: TGTGCCAGCAGCGCGGGGACTAGCGGGGGTGGAGAGACCCAGTACTTC.

The V gene is TRBV5-1, the J gene TRBJ2-6; perhaps D is TRBD1 or TRBD2 (5 bases each). CDR3 length equals 17 residues. Between the trimmed V and J ends, which lost 4 bases and 3 bases, there was a span of 17 bases. Germline V CDR1 and CDR2: SGHRS, YFSETQ. The CDR3 DNA is TGCGCCAGCAGCCGAACCGCCGGGGCTGGTGGGGCCAACGTCCTGACTTTC. Its translation: CASSRTAGAGGANVLTF.

The chain employs TRBV29-1 and TRBJ2-7; 7 positions match TRBD1. V lost 4 bases and J lost 9; bases outside the gene matches: 12. The CDR3 runs 13 residues. CDR1 and CDR2 from the germline V gene are SQVTM and ANQGSEA. The CDR3 nucleotides read TGCAGCGTTGGGGGGACAGTCATGGGTAGGCAGTACTTC. It encodes CSVGGTVMGRQYF.

The rearrangement joins TRBV5-6 to TRBJ1-1; weak D call: TRBD1 (5 bases). V dropped 4 bases and J dropped 4 bases, with 14 bases sitting between them. The CDR3 is made up of 14 amino acids. The germline gives CDR1 SGHDT, CDR2 YYEEEE. The CDR3 protein is CASSPGRGSTEAFF. CDR3 coding DNA: TGTGCCAGCAGCCCGGGGAGGGGCAGCACTGAAGCTTTCTTT.

In this sample, this clone turned up once. The chain carries TRBV18 and TRBJ1-5, with a weak D call TRBD1 (5 bases). The CDR3 has 14 residues. The V and J ends lost 6 bases and 2 bases respectively, with 11 bases between them. Germline V gene data show CDR1 as KGHSH and CDR2 as LQKENI. CDR3 loop: CASSAAGRNQPQHF. The CDR3 DNA reads TGTGCCAGCTCCGCCGCAGGGCGCAATCAGCCCCAGCATTTT.

This clone was observed many times. This rearrangement joins TRBV18 to TRBJ2-7, with TRBD1 matching 7 bases. CDR3 length equals 14 residues. The J segment lost 2 bases and the V segment lost 2 bases, leaving 3 bases of the junction unmatched. From germline, CDR1 is KGHSH and CDR2 LQKENI. CDR3 bases: TGTGCCAGCTCACCAAGTCAGGGGGCCTACGAGCAGTACTTC. Encoded protein: CASSPSQGAYEQYF.

The chain has TRBV2 and TRBJ1-4; D unclear. The CDR3 contains 14 residues. V was trimmed by 6 bases and J by 5 bases, leaving 13 bases between them. Germline lookup yields CDR1 SNHLY and CDR2 FYNNEI. This chain's CDR3 is CASSPAGWNEKLFF. The DNA of the CDR3 is TGTGCCAGCAGCCCGGCCGGGTGGAATGAAAAACTGTTTTTT. Filled out from reference TRBV2 and TRBJ1-4, the complete variable domain reads EPEVTQTPSHQVTQMGQEVILRCVPISNHLYFYWYRQILGQKVEFLVSFYNNEISEKSEIFDDQFSVERPDGSNFTLKIRSTKLEDSAMYFCASSPAGWNEKLFFGSGTQLSVL.

The gene calls are TRBV25-1 and TRBJ2-1; D might be TRBD2 (5 bases). The CDR3 is 13 amino acids. Trimming pared 7 bases from V and 8 bases from J, leaving 15 bases between. CDR1 is MGHDK and CDR2 is SYGVNS in the germline V gene. The CDR3 DNA follows: TGTGCCAGCACCCCCTCGGTCGGGGATGAGCAGTTCTTC. It codes for CASTPSVGDEQFF.

This clone has only a few counts. The rearrangement links TRBV9 to TRBJ1-2, with D uncertain. V lost 2 bases to trimming and J lost 0 bases, with 8 bases between them. Germline CDR1 SGDLS, CDR2 YYNGEE. The CDR3 is made up of 14 amino acids. The CDR3 bases are TGTGCCAGCAGCGTTCACAAGCCTAACTATGGCTACACCTTC. Protein sequence: CASSVHKPNYGYTF.

This clone appeared once. The chain is built from TRBV4-1 and TRBJ1-1; D may be TRBD1 (5 bases). Trimming pared 0 bases from V and 3 bases from J, leaving 8 bases between. The CDR3 loop spans 14 amino acids. Germline loops: CDR1 MGHRA, CDR2 YSYEKL. The CDR3 here is CASSQEVRDTEAFF. CDR3 DNA sequence: TGCGCCAGCAGCCAAGAGGTCAGGGACACTGAAGCTTTCTTT.

The gene calls are TRBV7-6 and TRBJ2-3; 10 bases fit TRBD2. J was trimmed by 3 bases and V by 4 bases; bases with no gene match: 7. The CDR3 is made up of 16 amino acids. Germline V CDR1 and CDR2: SGHVS, FNYEAQ. CDR3 DNA: TGTGCCAGCAGCTCTTTACTAGCGGGGCAAACAGATACGCAGTATTTT. The encoded protein is CASSSLLAGQTDTQYF.

This clone was counted between two and nine times. V usage is TRBV18 and J usage is TRBJ1-2, with 8 bases matching TRBD1. Germline CDR1 and CDR2: KGHSH and LQKENI. Trimming cost V 6 bases and J 3 bases; bases outside gene matches: 18. The CDR3 contains 18 residues. The CDR3 sequence: CASSRDPPSVGQDYGYTF. The CDR3 coding sequence is TGTGCCAGCTCGCGCGACCCCCCGTCCGTGGGACAGGACTATGGCTACACCTTC.

V gene TRBV2 combines with J gene TRBJ2-7, with 10 bases lining up with TRBD1. Germline V gives CDR1 SNHLY, CDR2 FYNNEI. V lost 6 bases and J lost 6; bases outside the gene matches: 8. This CDR3 comprises 14 residues. The CDR3 DNA reads TGTGCCAGCAGGAGACAGGGGGCGGTCGGCGAGCAGTACTTC. Encoded protein: CASRRQGAVGEQYF.